The next 12 T cell receptor beta chains were all read from a single sample in a study of T cell changes during pregnancy in multiple sclerosis. The method was immunoSEQ multiplex PCR; TCRdb's version includes in-frame clones alone and lacks a portion of them. Of about 40,000 clones listed, roughly 90% were seen once; the top ten hold approximately 8.4%. The sample consisted of CD8+ T cells from peripheral blood mononuclear cells, taken before pregnancy. These receptors originate from a female donor with multiple sclerosis, enrolled in a pregnancy study.

The chain is built from TRBV30 and TRBJ1-1; weak D call: TRBD1 (5 bases). Deletions cut 3 bases from V and 5 bases from J, with 19 bases between. This CDR3 is built from 15 residues. CDR1 is GTSNPN, CDR2 SVGIG, per germline (reference sequence). The CDR3 DNA sequence: TGTGCCTGGAGAAGTAGGTTAGGGGCCGGGACTGAAGCTTTCTTT. It specifies CAWRSRLGAGTEAFF.

The V gene is TRBV10-3, the J gene TRBJ2-7; TRBD2 might be the D (6 bases). V was cut by 10 bases and J by 0 bases, with 16 bases left in between. The length of the CDR3 is 14 residues. Germline-derived CDR1 and CDR2 are ENHRY and SYGVKD. The CDR3 nucleotides are TGTGCCACAACCACGGGGGTTAACTCCTACGAGCAGTACTTC. Translated: CATTTGVNSYEQYF.

The rearrangement links TRBV9 to TRBJ2-2; a possible D gene is TRBD2 (5 bases). This CDR3 spans 16 amino acids. V lost 3 bases and J lost 1, with 13 bases in between. Germline-derived CDR1 and CDR2 are SGDLS and YYNGEE. CDR3: CASSGGIGLNTGELFF. The CDR3, as DNA: TGTGCCAGCAGCGGAGGGATAGGCCTGAACACCGGGGAGCTGTTTTTT.

The gene calls are TRBV27 and TRBJ2-3, with 7 bases that match TRBD2. Unmatched junction bases numbered 2, after V lost 3 bases and J lost 2 bases. The germline gives CDR1 MNHEY, CDR2 SMNVEV (reference sequence). This CDR3 has 14 amino acids. The CDR3 loop reads CASSFAGATDTQYF. The CDR3 coding sequence is TGTGCCAGCAGTTTTGCGGGAGCCACAGATACGCAGTATTTT.

This chain joins TRBV9 and TRBJ1-5; no definite D call. Germline V gives CDR1 SGDLS, CDR2 YYNGEE. The ends were cut back, 4 bases at V and 4 bases at J, with 12 bases in the middle. The CDR3 runs to 14 residues. CDR3 in amino acids: CASSPQSENQPQHF. The CDR3 DNA sequence: TGTGCCAGCAGCCCTCAGTCGGAGAATCAGCCCCAGCATTTT.

The chain joins TRBV7-9 to TRBJ2-7; D remains unclear. This CDR3 region has 13 residues. With 4 bases removed from V and 3 bases from J, the gap between germline ends came to 10 bases. CDR1 SEHNR and CDR2 FQNEAQ come from the germline V gene (reference sequence). DNA for the CDR3: TGTGCCAGCAGCTACATTAATAACTACGAGCAGTACTTC. Amino acid sequence: CASSYINNYEQYF.

This chain connects TRBV29-1 to TRBJ2-5, with TRBD2 matching 9 bases. From germline, CDR1 is SQVTM and CDR2 ANQGSEA. V shed 6 bases and J 3 bases; nucleotides not matched to a gene: 8. The CDR3 covers 14 residues. CDR3 amino acids: CSVPALAGEETQYF. CDR3 DNA: TGCAGCGTGCCAGCCTTAGCGGGGGAAGAGACCCAGTACTTC.

V is TRBV11-2 and J is TRBJ2-1; 11 bases align to TRBD2. The junction had 6 bases not matched to a gene; V was cut back by 6 bases and J by 5 bases. Per the germline V gene, CDR1 is SGHAT and CDR2 is FQNNGV. CDR3 length: 15 amino acids. This CDR3 reads CASSMTSGKNNEQFF. The DNA of the CDR3 is TGTGCCAGCAGTATGACTAGCGGGAAAAACAATGAGCAGTTCTTC. The full variable domain, rest sourced from reference TRBV11-2 and TRBJ2-1, is EAGVAQSPRYKIIEKRQSVAFWCNPISGHATLYWYQQILGQGPKLLIQFQNNGVVDDSQLPKDRFSAERLKGVDSTLKIQPAKLEDSAVYLCASSMTSGKNNEQFFGPGTRLTVL.

The gene calls are TRBV28 and TRBJ2-7; 7 bases fit TRBD1. The trim removed 3 bases at V and 6 bases at J, leaving 11 bases unmatched. CDR3 length equals 15 residues. Per the germline V gene, CDR1 is MDHEN and CDR2 is SYDVKM. CDR3 amino acids: CASSLFPGQSVEQYF. CDR3 DNA sequence: TGTGCCAGCAGTTTGTTTCCGGGACAGAGTGTCGAGCAGTACTTC.

This clone was observed once. The chain combines TRBV27 with TRBJ2-2, with a weak D call TRBD2 (6 bases). Trimming took off 0 bases at V and 4 bases at J, with 9 bases between the two ends. From germline, CDR1 is MNHEY and CDR2 SMNVEV (reference sequence). The CDR3 is 15 residues long. The CDR3 nucleotides read TGTGCCAGCAGTTTATCGGCGGGACTCACCGGGGAGCTGTTTTTT. It translates to CASSLSAGLTGELFF.

The chain employs TRBV19 and TRBJ1-1; D ambiguous. Trimming took off 1 base at V and 1 base at J, with 7 bases between the two ends. The germline V gene encodes CDR1 LNHDA and CDR2 SQIVND (reference sequence). The CDR3 is 14 amino acids. CDR3 in DNA: TGTGCCAGTAGTATAGCGGCAGGGAACACTGAAGCTTTCTTT. Its protein product is CASSIAAGNTEAFF.

The chain couples TRBV28 to TRBJ2-3; the D gene is possibly TRBD1 (5 bases). This CDR3 has 13 amino acids. Trimming shortened V by 8 bases and J by 4 bases, and 13 bases separated the two germline ends. Per the germline V gene, CDR1 is MDHEN and CDR2 is SYDVKM. The CDR3 loop is CASRKPGPDTQYF. CDR3 DNA: TGTGCCAGCCGAAAGCCAGGGCCAGATACGCAGTATTTT.